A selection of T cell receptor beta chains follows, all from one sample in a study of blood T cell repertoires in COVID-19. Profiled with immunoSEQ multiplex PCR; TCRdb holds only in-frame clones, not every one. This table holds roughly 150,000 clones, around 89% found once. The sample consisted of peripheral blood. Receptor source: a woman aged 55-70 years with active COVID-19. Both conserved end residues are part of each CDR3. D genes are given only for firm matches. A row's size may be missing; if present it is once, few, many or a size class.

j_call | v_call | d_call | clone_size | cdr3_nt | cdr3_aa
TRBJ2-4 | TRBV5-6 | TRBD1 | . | TGTGCCAGCAGCTTGGCCGGGGGACAGGGGGCATCCTTC | CASSLAGGQGASF
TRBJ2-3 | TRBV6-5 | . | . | TGTGCCAGCAGTTACTCGGAGGCATCTAGCACAGATACGCAGTATTTT | CASSYSEASSTDTQYF
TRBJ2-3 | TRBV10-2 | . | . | TGCGCCAGCAGTGAAAGGGGAGATACGCAGTATTTT | CASSERGDTQYF
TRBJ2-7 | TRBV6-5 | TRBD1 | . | TGTGCCAGCATCCGGACAGGGGGGACCTACGAGCAGTACTTC | CASIRTGGTYEQYF
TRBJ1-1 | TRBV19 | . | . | TGTGCCAGTAGTGCTCAGGTATGGAACACTGAAGCTTTCTTT | CASSAQVWNTEAFF
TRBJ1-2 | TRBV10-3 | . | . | TGTGCCATCAGGGATGGACAAGTTGGGGACTATGGCTACACCTTC | CAIRDGQVGDYGYTF
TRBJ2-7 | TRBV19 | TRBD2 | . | TGTGCCAGTACTGGAGTGGCTAGCGGTGACTACGAGCAGTACTTC | CASTGVASGDYEQYF
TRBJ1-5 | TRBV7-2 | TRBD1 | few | TGTGCCAGCAGACTCGACAGGGGTCAGCCCCAGCATTTT | CASRLDRGQPQHF
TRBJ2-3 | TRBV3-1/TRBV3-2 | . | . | . | CASSQDWFFGRDFCTDTQYF
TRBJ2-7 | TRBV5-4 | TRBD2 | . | TGTGCCAGCAGGACCGGGACTAGCGGAACCTACGAGCAGTACTTC | CASRTGTSGTYEQYF
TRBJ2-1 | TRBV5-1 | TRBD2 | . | TGCGCCAGCAGCTTAGCGGGACCCACCTACAATGAGCAGTTCTTC | CASSLAGPTYNEQFF
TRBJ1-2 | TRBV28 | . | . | TGTGCCAGCAGTCTCACAGAGAACTATGGCTACACCTTC | CASSLTENYGYTF
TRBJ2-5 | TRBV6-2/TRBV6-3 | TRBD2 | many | TGTGCCAGCAGTTACTCGATTTTGAGCGGGAGGCAAGAGACCCAGTACTTC | CASSYSILSGRQETQYF
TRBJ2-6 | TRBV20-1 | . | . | TGCAGTGCTAGTAGGGAGAACTCTGGGGCCAACGTCCTGACTTTC | CSASRENSGANVLTF
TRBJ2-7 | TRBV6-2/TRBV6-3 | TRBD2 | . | TGTGCCAGCAGTTACCTGTCTAGCGGGATTGGGGAGCAGTACTTC | CASSYLSSGIGEQYF
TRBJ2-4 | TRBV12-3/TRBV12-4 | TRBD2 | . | TGTGCCAGCAGCACCCGGCGTAGCGGGAGTAGGGACTTC | CASSTRRSGSRDF
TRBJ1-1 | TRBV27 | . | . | TGTGCCAGCAGTCGGGATCTGGGGGGTACTGAAGCTTTCTTT | CASSRDLGGTEAFF
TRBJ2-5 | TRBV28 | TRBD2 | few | TGTGCCACCGGGGGGAACCATAGCCCAATCGAGTTGGAGACCCAGTACTTC | CATGGNHSPIELETQYF
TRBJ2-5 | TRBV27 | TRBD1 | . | TGTGCCAGCAGTCCAGGGACAGCCCAAGAGACCCAGTACTTC | CASSPGTAQETQYF
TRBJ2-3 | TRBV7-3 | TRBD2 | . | TGTGCCAGCAGCTTAAGAGGACTAGCGGGATATAGCACAGATACGCAGTATTTT | CASSLRGLAGYSTDTQYF
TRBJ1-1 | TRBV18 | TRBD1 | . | TGTGCCAGCTCACCGATCCCGGGACAGGGGCGGGTGAACACTGAAGCTTTCTTT | CASSPIPGQGRVNTEAFF
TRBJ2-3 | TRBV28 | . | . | TGTGCCAGCAGTACCAGGGGAGCAGATACGCAGTATTTT | CASSTRGADTQYF
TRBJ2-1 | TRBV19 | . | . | TGTGCCAGTAGTGTAGCCGACCGGGTGGTCGGTGAGCAGTTCTTC | CASSVADRVVGEQFF
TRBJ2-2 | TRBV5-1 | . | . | TGCGCCAGCAGCTCTCTCGTGAGCACCGGGGAGCTGTTTTTT | CASSSLVSTGELFF
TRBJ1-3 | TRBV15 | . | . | TGTGCCACCAGCAGAGGGGCGGACAGTGGAAACACCATATATTTT | CATSRGADSGNTIYF
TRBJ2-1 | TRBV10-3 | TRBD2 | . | TGTGCCATCAGCAGGGGACTAGCGGGAGCCAATGAGCAGTTCTTC | CAISRGLAGANEQFF
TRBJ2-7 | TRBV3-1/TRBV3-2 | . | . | TGTGCCAGCAGCCAAGAACCTAGCGCGCCTCCTACCTACGAGCAGTACTTC | CASSQEPSAPPTYEQYF
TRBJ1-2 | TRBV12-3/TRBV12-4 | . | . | TGTGCCAGCAGTTTTACGGGGGGTGGCTACACCTTC | CASSFTGGGYTF
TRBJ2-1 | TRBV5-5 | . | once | TGTGCCAGCAGCTTGGAAGGACAGCCCTACAATGAGCAGTTCTTC | CASSLEGQPYNEQFF
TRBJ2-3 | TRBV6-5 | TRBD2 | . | TGTGCCAGCAGTTCAGCGGGAGGGCCGGATACGCAGTATTTT | CASSSAGGPDTQYF
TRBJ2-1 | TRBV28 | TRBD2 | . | TGTGCCAGCGCGGGACTAGCGGGAGGAAACTTCTACAATGAGCAGTTCTTC | CASAGLAGGNFYNEQFF
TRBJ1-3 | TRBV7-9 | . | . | TGTGCCAGCAGCTCCAGGGGATATGGCTCTGGAAACACCATATATTTT | CASSSRGYGSGNTIYF
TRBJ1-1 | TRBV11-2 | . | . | TGTGCCAGCAGCTTATCAGGGTCCACTGAAGCTTTCTTT | CASSLSGSTEAFF
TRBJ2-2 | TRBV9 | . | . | TGTGCCAGCAGCGCGTTAGTGTCCACCGGGGAGCTGTTTTTT | CASSALVSTGELFF
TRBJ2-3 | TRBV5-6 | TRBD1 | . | TGTGCCAGCAGCTCCGTCCCGGGACAGGGAAACTTTCGTACAGATACGCAGTATTTT | CASSSVPGQGNFRTDTQYF
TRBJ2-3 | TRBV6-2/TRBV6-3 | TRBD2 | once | TGTGCCAGCATCCCTAGCGGGTATTCTAGCACAGATACGCAGTATTTT | CASIPSGYSSTDTQYF
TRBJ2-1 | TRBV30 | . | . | TGTGCCTGGATGGCGGGTTTGCTAAGGCGCAATGAGCAGTTCTTC | CAWMAGLLRRNEQFF
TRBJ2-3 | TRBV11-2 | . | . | TGTGCCAGCAGCTACCAACAGAACAGTTTCCCCACAGATACGCAGTATTTT | CASSYQQNSFPTDTQYF
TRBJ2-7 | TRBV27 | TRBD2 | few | TGTGCCAGTAGTTTGGTTAGCGGGAGCTTATACGAGCAGTACTTC | CASSLVSGSLYEQYF
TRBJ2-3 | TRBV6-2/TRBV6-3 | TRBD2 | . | TGTGCCAGCAGTTACCCGAATGGGGCGGGAGCGACAGATACGCAGTATTTT | CASSYPNGAGATDTQYF
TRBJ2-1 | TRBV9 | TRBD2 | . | TGTGCCAGCAGCGTACGACTAGCGGGGCACAATGAGCAGTTCTTC | CASSVRLAGHNEQFF
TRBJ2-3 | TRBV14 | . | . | TGTGCCAGCAGCCAAGGGTCTAGATTAACAGATACGCAGTATTTT | CASSQGSRLTDTQYF
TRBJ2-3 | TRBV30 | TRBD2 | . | TGTGCCTGGAGTGACGGGACTAGCGGTTCTACGCAGTATTTT | CAWSDGTSGSTQYF
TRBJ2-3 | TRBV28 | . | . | TGTGCCAGCAGTTTGGTCCAGGGGCGTTACACAGATACGCAGTATTTT | CASSLVQGRYTDTQYF
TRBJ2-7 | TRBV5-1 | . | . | TGCGCCAGCAGCTTGGTCGGGAGAAACGAGCAGTACTTC | CASSLVGRNEQYF
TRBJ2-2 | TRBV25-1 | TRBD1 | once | TGTGCCAGCAGCCCCAGGGGGCTAGGCACCGGGGAGCTGTTTTTT | CASSPRGLGTGELFF
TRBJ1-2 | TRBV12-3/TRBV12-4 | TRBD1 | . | TGTGCCAGCCTAAGACAGGGGGCGATTGGCTACACCTTC | CASLRQGAIGYTF